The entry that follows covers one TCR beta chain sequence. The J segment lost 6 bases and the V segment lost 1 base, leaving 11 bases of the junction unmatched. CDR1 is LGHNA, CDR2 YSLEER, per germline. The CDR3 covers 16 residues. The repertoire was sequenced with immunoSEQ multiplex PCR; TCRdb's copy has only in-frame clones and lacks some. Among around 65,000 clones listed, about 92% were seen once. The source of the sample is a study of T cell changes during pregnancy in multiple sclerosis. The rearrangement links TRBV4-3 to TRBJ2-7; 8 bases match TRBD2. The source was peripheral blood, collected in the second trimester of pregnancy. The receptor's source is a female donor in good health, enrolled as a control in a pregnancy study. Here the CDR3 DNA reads TGCGCCAGCAGCCAAGTAAGCACCGGGAGGGCCGCCGAGCAGTACTTC. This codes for CASSQVSTGRAAEQYF.